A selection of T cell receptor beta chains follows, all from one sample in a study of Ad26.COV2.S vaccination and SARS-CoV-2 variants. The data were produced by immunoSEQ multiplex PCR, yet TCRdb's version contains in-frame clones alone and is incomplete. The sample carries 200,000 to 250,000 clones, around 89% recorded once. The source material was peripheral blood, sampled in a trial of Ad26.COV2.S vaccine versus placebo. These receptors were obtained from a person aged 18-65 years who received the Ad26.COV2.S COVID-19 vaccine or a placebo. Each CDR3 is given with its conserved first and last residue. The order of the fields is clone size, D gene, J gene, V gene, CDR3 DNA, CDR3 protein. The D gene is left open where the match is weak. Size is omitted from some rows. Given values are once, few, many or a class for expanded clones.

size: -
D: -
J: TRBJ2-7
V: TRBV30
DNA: TGTGCCTGGAGTGTACGGAGGAGGAGCTCCTACGAGCAGTACTTC
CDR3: CAWSVRRRSSYEQYF

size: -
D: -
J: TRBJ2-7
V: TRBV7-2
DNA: TGTGCCAGCAGCTCGCCGACAGGATCATACGAGCAGTACTTC
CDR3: CASSSPTGSYEQYF

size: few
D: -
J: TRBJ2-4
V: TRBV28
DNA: TGTGCCAGCAGTCCGACCGACACTATAGCCAAAAACATTCAGTACTTC
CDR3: CASSPTDTIAKNIQYF

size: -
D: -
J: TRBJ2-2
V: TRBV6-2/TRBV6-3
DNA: TGTGCCAGCAGTTACTACGGCAGGGAGGTGGCTGAGCTGTTTTTT
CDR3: CASSYYGREVAELFF

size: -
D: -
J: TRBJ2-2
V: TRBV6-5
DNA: TGTGCCAGCAGTTACCGGGTATCCGGGACCGGGGAGCTGTTTTTT
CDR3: CASSYRVSGTGELFF

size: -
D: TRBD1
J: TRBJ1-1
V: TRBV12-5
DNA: TGTGCTAGTGGTTTGGGACAGGGGGGGACTGAAGCTTTCTTT
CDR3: CASGLGQGGTEAFF

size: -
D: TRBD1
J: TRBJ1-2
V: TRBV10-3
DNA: TGTGCCATCAGTGATGGGACAGGGGGTAGGGGCTACACCTTC
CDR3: CAISDGTGGRGYTF

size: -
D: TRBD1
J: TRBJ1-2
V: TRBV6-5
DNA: TGTGCCAGCAGCCTCGGGACAGCGCAATATGGCTACACCTTC
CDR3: CASSLGTAQYGYTF

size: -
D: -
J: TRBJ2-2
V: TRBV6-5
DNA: TGTGCCAGCAGTTACTCGAGGATGACCGGGGAGCTGTTTTTT
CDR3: CASSYSRMTGELFF

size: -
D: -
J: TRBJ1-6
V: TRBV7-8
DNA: TGTGCCAGCAGCTTAGGTTTTGGGTTTTCACCCCTCCACTTT
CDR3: CASSLGFGFSPLHF

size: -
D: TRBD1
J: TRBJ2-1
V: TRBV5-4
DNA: TGTGCCAGCAGCCTGACAGGGAAGGGCGTCAATGAGCAGTTCTTC
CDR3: CASSLTGKGVNEQFF

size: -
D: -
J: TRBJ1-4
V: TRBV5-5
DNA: TGTGCCAGCGACGGGAAGTACCCGGGTAATGAAAAACTGTTTTTT
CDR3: CASDGKYPGNEKLFF

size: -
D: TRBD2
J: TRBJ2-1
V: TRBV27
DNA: TGTGCCAGCAGTTTCGGGGGGTTTTACAATGAGCAGTTCTTC
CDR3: CASSFGGFYNEQFF

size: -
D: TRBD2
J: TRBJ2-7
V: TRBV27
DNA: TGTGCCAGCAGAACCGGGACTAGCGAGACCTACGAGCAGTACTTC
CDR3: CASRTGTSETYEQYF

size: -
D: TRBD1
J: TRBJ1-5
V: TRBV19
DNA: TGTGCCAGTAGTATTAGGATGGGACAGGGCCCTCAGCCCCAGCATTTT
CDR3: CASSIRMGQGPQPQHF

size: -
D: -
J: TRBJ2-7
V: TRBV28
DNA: TGTGCCAGCAGTTTCCCGCCAGGGCTCCAAGGCGAGCAGTACTTC
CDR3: CASSFPPGLQGEQYF

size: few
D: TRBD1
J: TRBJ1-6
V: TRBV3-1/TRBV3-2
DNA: TGTGCCAGCAGCCCATACAGGGGAAGGAATTCACCCCTCCACTTT
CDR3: CASSPYRGRNSPLHF

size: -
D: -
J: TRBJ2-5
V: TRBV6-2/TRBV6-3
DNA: TGTGCCAGCAGTTACTTCGGGGGTGAGACCCAGTACTTC
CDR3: CASSYFGGETQYF

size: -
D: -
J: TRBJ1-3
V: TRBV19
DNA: TGTGCCAGTAGTACCTCAGGGCCTGGAAACACCATATATTTT
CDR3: CASSTSGPGNTIYF

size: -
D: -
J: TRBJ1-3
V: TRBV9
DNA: TGTGCCAGCAGCGTAGCCCAGGGGTCACCCTCTGGAAACACCATATATTTT
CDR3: CASSVAQGSPSGNTIYF

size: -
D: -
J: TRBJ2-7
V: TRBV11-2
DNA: TGTGCCAGCAGCCGACCAATGGGGACGGCAACCTACGAGCAGTACTTC
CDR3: CASSRPMGTATYEQYF

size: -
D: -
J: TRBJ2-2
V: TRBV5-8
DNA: TGTGCCAGCAGCTTGGTTCTAGCTGGCACCGGGGAGCTGTTTTTT
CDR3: CASSLVLAGTGELFF

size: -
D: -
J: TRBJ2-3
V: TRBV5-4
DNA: TGTGCCAGCAGCGACACCCTTTGGGGCACAGATACGCAGTATTTT
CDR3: CASSDTLWGTDTQYF

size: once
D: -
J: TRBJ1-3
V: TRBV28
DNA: TGTGCCAGCAGTGCCGGGACAAGCTCTGGAAACACCATATATTTT
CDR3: CASSAGTSSGNTIYF

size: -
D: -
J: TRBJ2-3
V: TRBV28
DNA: TGTGCCAGCAGTTTAAAGGGGGTCACAGATACGCAGTATTTT
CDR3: CASSLKGVTDTQYF

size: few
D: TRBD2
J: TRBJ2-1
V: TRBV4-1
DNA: TGCGCCAGCAGCCAAGATGACCTAGCGGGGGGGCTCAATGAGCAGTTCTTC
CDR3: CASSQDDLAGGLNEQFF

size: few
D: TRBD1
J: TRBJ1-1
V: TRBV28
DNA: TGTGCCAGCAGACCGACAGGGGCTATCACTGAAGCTTTCTTT
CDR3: CASRPTGAITEAFF

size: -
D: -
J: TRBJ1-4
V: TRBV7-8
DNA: TGTGCCAGCAGCCTGCGGTGGGGAGACGAAAAACTGTTTTTT
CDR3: CASSLRWGDEKLFF

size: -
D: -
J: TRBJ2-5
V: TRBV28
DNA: TGTGCCAGCAGTTTATGGGCAGGGCTAGAGACCCAGTACTTC
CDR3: CASSLWAGLETQYF

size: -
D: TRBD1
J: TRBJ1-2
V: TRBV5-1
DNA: TGCGCCAGCAGCTCGGGCCTACAGGGGACTCCACTGCAAGGATTGGATGGCTACACCTTC
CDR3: CASSSGLQGTPLQGLDGYTF

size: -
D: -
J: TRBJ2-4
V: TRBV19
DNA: TGTGCCAGTAGTATGGGGGCGGCCAAAAACATTCAGTACTTC
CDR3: CASSMGAAKNIQYF

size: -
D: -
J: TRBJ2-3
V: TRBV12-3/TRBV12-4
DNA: TGTGCCAGCAGTTTAATGGGCACAGATACGCAGTATTTT
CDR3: CASSLMGTDTQYF

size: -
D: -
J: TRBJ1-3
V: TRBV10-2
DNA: TGCGCCAGCAGTGAGTTTAGGGCAGGCGGGCGAGGCTCTGGAAACACCATATATTTT
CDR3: CASSEFRAGGRGSGNTIYF

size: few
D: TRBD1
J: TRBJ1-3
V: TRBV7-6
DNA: TGTGCCAGCAGCTTAGGACAGGGTGAAGGAAACACCATATATTTT
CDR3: CASSLGQGEGNTIYF

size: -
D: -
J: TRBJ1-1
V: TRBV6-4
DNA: TGTGCCAGCAGCCCTAAGCAGGGGCGGAAGGGCACTGAAGCTTTCTTT
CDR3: CASSPKQGRKGTEAFF

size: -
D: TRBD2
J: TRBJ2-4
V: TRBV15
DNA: TGTGCCACCTCAATCGGGCTAGCGGGGAAAAACATTCAGTACTTC
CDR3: CATSIGLAGKNIQYF

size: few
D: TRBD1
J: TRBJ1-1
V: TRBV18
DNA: TGTGCCAGCTCACTTAAACAGGGGTCTGAAGCTTTCTTT
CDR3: CASSLKQGSEAFF

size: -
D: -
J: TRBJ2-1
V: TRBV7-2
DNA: TGTGCCAGCAGCTTTATGAAGAATGAGCAGTTCTTC
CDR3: CASSFMKNEQFF

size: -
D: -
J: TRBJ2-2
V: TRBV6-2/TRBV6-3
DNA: TGTGCCAGCAGCCAACAGACAGCTAACACCGGGGAGCTGTTTTTT
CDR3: CASSQQTANTGELFF

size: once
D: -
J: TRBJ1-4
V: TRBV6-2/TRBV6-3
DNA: TGTGCCAGCAGTTCCATACTAAGAGAAAAACTGTTTTTT
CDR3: CASSSILREKLFF

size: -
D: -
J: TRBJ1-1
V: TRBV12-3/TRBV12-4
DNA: TGTGCCAGCAGTTTAGCAGGGAGGACTGAAGCTTTCTTT
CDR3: CASSLAGRTEAFF

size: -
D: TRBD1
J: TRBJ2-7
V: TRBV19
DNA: TGTGCCAGTAGCGGGGACAGGGACTCCTACGAGCAGTACTTC
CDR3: CASSGDRDSYEQYF

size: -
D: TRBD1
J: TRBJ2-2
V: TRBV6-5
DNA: TGTGCCAGCAGGAGACAGGGGTGGGAAACCGGGGAGCTGTTTTTT
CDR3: CASRRQGWETGELFF

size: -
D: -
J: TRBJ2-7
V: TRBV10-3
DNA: TGTGCCATCGCCAGGAGCTCCTACGAGCAGTACTTC
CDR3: CAIARSSYEQYF

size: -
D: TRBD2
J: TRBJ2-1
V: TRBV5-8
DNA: TGTGCCAGCAGCTTGACTAGCGGCATTAACAATGAGCAGTTCTTC
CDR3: CASSLTSGINNEQFF

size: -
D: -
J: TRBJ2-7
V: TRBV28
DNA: TGTGCCAGCAGTTTATCGGCAGTCTACGAGCAGTACTTC
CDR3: CASSLSAVYEQYF